These T cell receptor beta chains were read from a single sample in a study of CD8 T cells in Susac syndrome. In TCRdb, the immunoSEQ multiplex PCR reads were re-called with MiXCR into one record per CDR3 protein. Here the sample spans over 100,000 distinct CDR3 sequences, about 90% being singletons. The sample consisted of CD8+ T cells from PBMCs. All receptors come from a human donor in good health. Each CDR3 is given with its conserved first and last residue. The order of the fields is clone size, CDR3 length, J gene, V gene, D gene, CDR3 DNA, CDR3 protein. A D gene is named only where the DNA matches it firmly. Not all rows give a size; the values are once, few, many and, for expanded clones, a class.

-,16,TRBJ2-1,TRBV3-1,TRBD1,TGTGCCAGCAGCCAAGGAGGACAGGGGGGGTACAATGAGCAGTTCTTC,CASSQGGQGGYNEQFF
once,14,TRBJ1-6,TRBV7-3,TRBD1,TGTGCCAGCAGCTCAACAGGGGGCTCGGCACCCCTCCACTTT,CASSSTGGSAPLHF
-,14,TRBJ1-1,TRBV6-2/TRBV6-3,-,TGTGCCAGCACCACAGCCGGCATGAACACTGAAGCTTTCTTT,CASTTAGMNTEAFF
-,19,TRBJ1-2,TRBV6-5,-,TGTGCCAGCAGTTACCGCGTGGAGTCGATAGTGGGTTTCGACTATGGCTACACCTTC,CASSYRVESIVGFDYGYTF
-,13,TRBJ1-5,TRBV19,-,TGTGCCAGTAGTGGAACAGGGAATCAGCCCCAGCATTTT,CASSGTGNQPQHF
-,15,TRBJ2-2,TRBV28,TRBD2,TGTGCCAGCAGTACACAACTAGCGGGGTACGGGGAGCTGTTTTTT,CASSTQLAGYGELFF
-,13,TRBJ1-2,TRBV20-1,TRBD1,TGCAGTGCCGTTGACAGGGGGCGAGGAGGCTACACCTTC,CSAVDRGRGGYTF
once,16,TRBJ1-6,TRBV2,-,TGTGCCAGCACGGGGATCCCGGGAGGCTATAATTCACCCCTCCACTTT,CASTGIPGGYNSPLHF
-,14,TRBJ2-3,TRBV4-3,-,TGCGCCAGCAGCCACAGCGGTAGCACAGATACGCAGTATTTT,CASSHSGSTDTQYF
once,13,TRBJ2-1,TRBV20-1,-,TGCAGTGCTAGGGGCAGAGTATACAATGAGCAGTTCTTC,CSARGRVYNEQFF
-,15,TRBJ2-1,TRBV19,-,TGTGCCAGTACCGTTCGTTTCGGCTCCTACAATGAGCAGTTCTTC,CASTVRFGSYNEQFF
-,14,TRBJ2-3,TRBV29-1,TRBD2,TGCAGCGTCCATGGGAGGGTCAACACAGATACGCAGTATTTT,CSVHGRVNTDTQYF
-,11,TRBJ2-7,TRBV30,-,TGTGCCTGGAGTAGCGGCGGCGAGCAGTACTTC,CAWSSGGEQYF
-,16,TRBJ1-2,TRBV3-1,-,TGTGCCAGCAGCCAAGACATGGGGGGGTCCAACTATGGCTACACCTTC,CASSQDMGGSNYGYTF
-,11,TRBJ1-1,TRBV19,-,TGTGCCAGCCGACACGGCACTGAAGCTTTCTTT,CASRHGTEAFF
-,15,TRBJ1-1,TRBV11-2,-,TGTGCCAGCAGCTTATTCCTTACGGGGGACACTGAAGCTTTCTTT,CASSLFLTGDTEAFF
few,16,TRBJ2-7,TRBV18,TRBD1,TGTGCCAGCTCACCTTTACCATCGGACAGGAACTACGAGCAGTACTTC,CASSPLPSDRNYEQYF
-,15,TRBJ1-6,TRBV29-1,TRBD1,TGCAGCGTTGGACCAGGGGGCGTTAAGTATTCACCCCTCCACTTT,CSVGPGGVKYSPLHF
-,14,TRBJ2-7,TRBV20-1,TRBD2,TGCAGTGCTGGACTAGCGGGACGCTCCTACGAGCAGTACTTC,CSAGLAGRSYEQYF
-,13,TRBJ2-5,TRBV20-1,-,TGCAGTGCTAGCCCTGGGGACCAAGAGACCCAGTACTTC,CSASPGDQETQYF
-,13,TRBJ1-1,TRBV27,-,TGTGCCAGCAGTTTATTCGTGAACACTGAAGCTTTCTTT,CASSLFVNTEAFF
-,12,TRBJ2-4,TRBV20-1,-,TGCAGTGCTCAGTCGTCGGCAAACATTCAGTACTTC,CSAQSSANIQYF
-,15,TRBJ2-7,TRBV7-2,-,TGTGCCAGCAGCCTGCAGGAGGTGCCCCTCTACGAGCAGTACTTC,CASSLQEVPLYEQYF
-,15,TRBJ2-1,TRBV7-2,-,TGTGCCAGCAGCTTAGGGGGGCCCTCGGTCAATGAGCAGTTCTTC,CASSLGGPSVNEQFF
-,13,TRBJ2-5,TRBV20-1,-,TGCAGTGCTAGAGTCAGGGATTTTGAGACCCAGTACTTC,CSARVRDFETQYF
-,14,TRBJ2-7,TRBV15,-,TGTGCCACCAGCGGCACGTTGGGCCTCTACGAGCAGTACTTC,CATSGTLGLYEQYF